The next 13 T cell receptor beta chains were all read from a single sample in a study of PD-L1 blockade in urothelial cancer. Time point given: pretreatment peripheral blood. The repertoire was sequenced with immunoSEQ multiplex PCR; TCRdb's copy has only in-frame clones and lacks some. The sample consists of approximately 50,000 clones, about 86% of them appearing once. Specimen: PBMCs, collected around atezolizumab (anti-PD-L1) treatment. Source of these receptors: a man in his sixties with urothelial cancer.

V usage is TRBV29-1 and J usage is TRBJ1-1; the D gene is possibly TRBD1 (5 bases). The germline V gene has CDR1 SQVTM and CDR2 ANQGSEA. The CDR3 is made up of 13 amino acids. V dropped 6 bases and J dropped 4 bases, with 15 bases sitting between them. CDR3 region: CSVTTAMGTEAFF. The CDR3 DNA follows: TGCAGCGTGACGACAGCGATGGGCACTGAAGCTTTCTTT.

This rearrangement joins TRBV7-9 to TRBJ1-3; TRBD1 is a possible D gene (6 bases). The CDR3 length is 15 residues. Trimming pared 5 bases from V and 0 bases from J, leaving 11 bases between. CDR1 SEHNR and CDR2 FQNEAQ come from the germline V gene (reference sequence). As DNA, the CDR3 is TGTGCCAGCAGCGACGACAGGATCTCTGGAAACACCATATATTTT. Its translation is CASSDDRISGNTIYF.

CDR3 amino acids: CARSLISIAAPQETQYF. The CDR3 DNA sequence: TGTGCCAGAAGCTTAATATCGATAGCGGCCCCCCAAGAGACCCAGTACTTC. This chain connects TRBV5-3 to TRBJ2-5; tentatively, D is TRBD2 (6 bases). TRBV5-3 is treated as an ORF (open reading frame) with a function not yet certain. This CDR3 has 17 amino acids. Trimming cost V 2 bases and J 1 base, with 18 bases left between them.

This rearrangement joins TRBV11-3 to TRBJ2-3; TRBD2 aligns across 7 bases. J was trimmed by 5 bases and V by 5 bases; bases with no gene match: 13. CDR1 is SGHNT and CDR2 is YENEEA in the germline V gene. The CDR3 totals 16 residues. The CDR3, as DNA: TGTGCCAGCAGCACCTCCAGCGGGGAGGGTATAGATACGCAGTATTTT. Amino acids: CASSTSSGEGIDTQYF. Combining the CDR3 with reference TRBV11-3 and TRBJ2-3 gives the whole variable domain EAGVVQSPRYKIIEKKQPVAFWCNPISGHNTLYWYLQNLGQGPELLIRYENEEAVDDSQLPKDRFSAERLKGVDSTLKIQPAELGDSAVYLCASSTSSGEGIDTQYFGPGTRLTVL.

CDR3 DNA: TGTGCCAGCAGCCTCAGACTAGCGACCTCCACAGATACGCAGTATTTT. This codes for CASSLRLATSTDTQYF. The chain uses TRBV7-6 and TRBJ2-3; 8 bases are shared with TRBD2. V dropped 5 bases and J dropped 2; count of bases not matched to a gene: 9. Per the germline V gene, CDR1 is SGHVS and CDR2 is FNYEAQ. The CDR3 covers 16 residues.

The chain couples TRBV6-4 to TRBJ1-1; 10 nucleotides match TRBD1. The CDR3 has 15 amino acids. Trimming took 0 bases from V and 5 from J; bases not matched to a gene: 3. Germline V gene data show CDR1 as MRHNA and CDR2 as SNTAGT. CDR3 DNA sequence: TGTGCCAGCAGTGACTCCGGGACAGGGGCGACTGAAGCTTTCTTT. The encoded protein is CASSDSGTGATEAFF.

The CDR3 region has the DNA TGTGCCTGGAGTGGCTCCGGGACAAAGCAGTACTTC. Encoded protein: CAWSGSGTKQYF. The chain joins TRBV30 to TRBJ2-7; weak D call: TRBD1 (6 bases). Trimming left V 1 base short and J 8 bases short, with 12 bases between. This CDR3 contains 12 residues. In germline, CDR1 is GTSNPN, CDR2 SVGIG (reference sequence). Combining the CDR3 with reference TRBV30 and TRBJ2-7 gives the whole variable domain SQTIHQWPATLVQPVGSPLSLECTVEGTSNPNLYWYRQAAGRGLQLLFYSVGIGQISSEVPQNLSASRPQDRQFILSSKKLLLSDSGFYLCAWSGSGTKQYFGPGTRLTVT.

V is TRBV15 and J is TRBJ1-2, with D perhaps matching TRBD1 (6 bases). Looked up from germline, CDR1 is LNHNV and CDR2 is YYDKDF (reference sequence). Trimming removed 0 bases from V and 8 bases from J, with 16 bases in between. The CDR3 extends over 15 amino acids. The CDR3 loop reads CATSRDYGGAGGYTF. The CDR3 coding sequence is TGTGCCACCAGCAGAGATTATGGGGGGGCTGGAGGCTACACCTTC.

The rearrangement uses TRBV5-4 and TRBJ2-7; 14 positions agree with TRBD2. CDR1 is SGHNT and CDR2 is YYREEE in the germline V gene (reference sequence). V shed 4 bases, J shed 6 bases, and the junction held 6 bases outside the gene matches. The CDR3 length is 15 residues. The chain's CDR3 is CASSPRTSGRTEQYF. The CDR3 region has the DNA TGTGCCAGCAGCCCCAGGACTAGCGGGAGGACCGAGCAGTACTTC.

V and J are TRBV9 and TRBJ2-1; TRBD2 matches 8 bases. This CDR3 is built from 15 residues. CDR1 and CDR2 from the germline V gene are SGDLS and YYNGEE. Trimming cost V 0 bases and J 3 bases; bases outside gene matches: 2. CDR3 coding DNA: TGTGCCAGCAGCGTAGAACTAGCGGACTACAATGAGCAGTTCTTC. Its protein product is CASSVELADYNEQFF.

The chain carries TRBV5-1 and TRBJ1-1, with 8 bases lining up with TRBD1. Looked up from germline, CDR1 is SGHRS and CDR2 is YFSETQ. The CDR3 is 13 residues long. Losses at the gene ends were 4 bases for V and 5 bases for J; bases not matched to a gene: 4. The CDR3 reads CASSPDRVTEAFF. CDR3 nucleotides: TGCGCCAGCAGCCCGGACAGGGTGACTGAAGCTTTCTTT.

The rearrangement joins TRBV5-1 to TRBJ1-1; D remains ambiguous. Germline CDR1 and CDR2: SGHRS and YFSETQ. The CDR3 is made up of 14 amino acids. Trimming pared 4 bases from V and 0 bases from J, leaving 10 bases between. The CDR3 protein is CASSPQTLNTEAFF. CDR3 coding DNA: TGCGCCAGCAGCCCACAGACCTTGAACACTGAAGCTTTCTTT.

This sequence joins TRBV5-1 and TRBJ2-2; D not resolved. The CDR3 spans 15 residues. Germline CDR1 reads SGHRS; CDR2 reads YFSETQ. The V gene lost 5 bases and the J gene lost 4 bases, with 15 bases spanning the gap. CDR3 nucleotides: TGCGCCAGCAGGACGTCGACCTCGGGCACCGGGGAGCTGTTTTTT. The encoded protein is CASRTSTSGTGELFF. The full variable domain, with the rest looked up from reference TRBV5-1 and TRBJ2-2, is KAGVTQTPRYLIKTRGQQVTLSCSPISGHRSVSWYQQTPGQGLQFLFEYFSETQRNKGNFPGRFSGRQFSNSRSEMNVSTLELGDSALYLCASRTSTSGTGELFFGEGSRLTVL.